This entry lists 3 T cell receptor beta chains sequenced from one sample in a study of blood T cell repertoires in COVID-19. Generated by immunoSEQ multiplex PCR, the TCRdb table keeps only in-frame clones and is missing some. In the table there are 130,000 or so clones, 75% to 85% of which are singletons. Material for sequencing was peripheral blood. Receptors originate from a woman in her 70s with COVID-19, enrolled during active disease.

The rearrangement links TRBV10-3 to TRBJ2-3, with 12 bases fitting TRBD2. The germline gives CDR1 ENHRY, CDR2 SYGVKD. CDR3 length: 14 residues. The trim removed 4 bases at V and 7 bases at J, leaving 3 bases unmatched. The CDR3 DNA reads TGTGCCATCAGTGCTAGCGGGGGGGCGAATACGCAGTATTTT. It yields the protein CAISASGGANTQYF.

V is TRBV10-3 and J is TRBJ2-3; tentative D call: TRBD2 (5 bases). The V and J ends lost 6 bases and 4 bases respectively, with 17 bases between them. The CDR3 is made up of 15 amino acids. In germline, CDR1 is ENHRY, CDR2 SYGVKD. The CDR3: CAIRGEVGRPDTQYF. The CDR3 DNA reads as TGTGCCATCAGGGGAGAGGTCGGACGCCCAGATACGCAGTATTTT.

The chain has TRBV11-3 and TRBJ2-1; TRBD2 aligns across 10 bases. CDR3 length: 15 residues. The V and J ends lost 4 bases and 9 bases, in that order; junction bases with no gene match: 9. Germline CDR1 SGHNT, CDR2 YENEEA. CDR3 amino acids: CASSSFSGGSVEQFF. The CDR3 bases are TGTGCCAGCAGCTCTTTTAGCGGGGGGAGCGTTGAGCAGTTCTTC.